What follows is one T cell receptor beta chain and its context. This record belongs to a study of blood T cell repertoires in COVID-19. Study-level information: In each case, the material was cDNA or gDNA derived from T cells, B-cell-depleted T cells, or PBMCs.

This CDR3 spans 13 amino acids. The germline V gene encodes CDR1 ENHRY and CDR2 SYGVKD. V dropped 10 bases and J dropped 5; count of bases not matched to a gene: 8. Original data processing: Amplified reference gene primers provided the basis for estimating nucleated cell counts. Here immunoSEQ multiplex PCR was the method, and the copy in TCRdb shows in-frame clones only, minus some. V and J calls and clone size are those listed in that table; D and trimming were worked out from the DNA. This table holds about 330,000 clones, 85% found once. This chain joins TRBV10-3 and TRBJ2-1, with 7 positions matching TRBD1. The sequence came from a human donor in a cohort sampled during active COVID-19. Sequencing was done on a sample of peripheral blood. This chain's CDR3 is CATSDRDDNEQFF. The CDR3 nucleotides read TGTGCCACTTCCGACAGGGACGACAATGAGCAGTTCTTC.